This T cell receptor beta chain came from a study of human T cells and chemical hapten exposure. Study background: Readings were taken at 6 days from patch tests that had applied 0.01% DPC to the upper back. Notes on the study in general: Clustering by CDR3 similarity yielded significantly more large clusters from expanded TCRs than controls.

This CDR3 is built from 15 residues. Germline loops: CDR1 MNHEY, CDR2 SVGAGI. Trimming shortened V by 5 bases and J by 3 bases, and 14 bases separated the two germline ends. The time point: patch test 3, about 24 weeks after DPC sensitization. The treatment was: therapeutic diphenylcyclopropenone sensitization with weekly scalp DPC. This clonotype was seen only once. Its specificity is not known. Source study methods: From 23,224 to 690,600 TCRs were found per sample, with a median of approximately 96,000. MiXCR, run by TCRdb on the RACE reads, gives a single entry per CDR3 protein. The V and J calls come from TCRdb's annotation, not from the publication. The data hold about 160,000 distinct CDR3 sequences, with roughly a quarter observed a single time.

The sequenced sample was whole blood, obtained in connection with sensitization to the hapten diphenylcyclopropenone (DPC). The sequence was obtained from a woman aged 18-29 years with alopecia areata. Some clones in this sample may be carry-over from other donors' samples. The chain has TRBV6-5 and TRBJ2-1, with D maybe TRBD2 (6 bases). CDR3 nucleotides: TGTGCCAGCAGTCAAACGGGACTCTTCTACAATGAGCAGTTCTTC. This gives the protein CASSQTGLFYNEQFF.